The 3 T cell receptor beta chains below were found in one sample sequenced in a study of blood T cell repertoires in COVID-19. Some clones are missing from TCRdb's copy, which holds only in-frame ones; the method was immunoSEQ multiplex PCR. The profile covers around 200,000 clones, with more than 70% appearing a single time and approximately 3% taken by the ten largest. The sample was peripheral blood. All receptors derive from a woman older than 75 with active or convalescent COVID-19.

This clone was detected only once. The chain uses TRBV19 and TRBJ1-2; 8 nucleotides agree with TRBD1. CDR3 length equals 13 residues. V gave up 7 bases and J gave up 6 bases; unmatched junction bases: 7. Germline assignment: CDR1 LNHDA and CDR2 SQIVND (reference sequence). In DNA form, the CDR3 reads TGTGCCAGTATCGGCCAGGGGGCGAATGGCTACACCTTC. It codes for CASIGQGANGYTF.

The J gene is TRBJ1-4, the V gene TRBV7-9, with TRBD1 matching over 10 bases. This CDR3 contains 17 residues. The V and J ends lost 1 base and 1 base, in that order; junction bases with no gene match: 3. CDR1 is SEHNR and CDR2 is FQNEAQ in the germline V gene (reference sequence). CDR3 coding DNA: TGTGCCAGCAGCTTAGGCCGGACAGGGGGAACTAATGAAAAACTGTTTTTT. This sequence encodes CASSLGRTGGTNEKLFF.

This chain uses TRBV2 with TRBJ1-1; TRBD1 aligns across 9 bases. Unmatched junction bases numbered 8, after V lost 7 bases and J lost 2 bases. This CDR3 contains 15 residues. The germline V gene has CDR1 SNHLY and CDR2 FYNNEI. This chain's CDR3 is CASTHEQGANTEAFF. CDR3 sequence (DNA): TGTGCCAGCACCCATGAACAGGGGGCTAACACTGAAGCTTTCTTT.